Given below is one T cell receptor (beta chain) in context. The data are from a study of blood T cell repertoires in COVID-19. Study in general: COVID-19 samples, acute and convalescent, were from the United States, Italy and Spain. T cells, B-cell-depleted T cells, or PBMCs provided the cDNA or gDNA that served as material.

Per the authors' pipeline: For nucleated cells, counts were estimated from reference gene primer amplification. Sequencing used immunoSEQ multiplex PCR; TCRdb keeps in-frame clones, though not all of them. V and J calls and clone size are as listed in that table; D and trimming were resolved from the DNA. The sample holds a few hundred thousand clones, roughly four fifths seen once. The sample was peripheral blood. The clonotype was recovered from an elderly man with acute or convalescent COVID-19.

Written as DNA, the CDR3 is TGTGCCAGCAGTTCCCCGACAGGGGGGGGAAAGGCCCAGCATTTT. It codes for CASSSPTGGGKAQHF. The chain employs TRBV28 and TRBJ1-5, with 9 bases matching TRBD1. The CDR3 covers 15 residues. The germline gives CDR1 MDHEN, CDR2 SYDVKM. V trimming: 4 bases; J trimming: 11 bases; junction bases outside the gene matches: 12. Looking up the rest from reference TRBV28 and TRBJ1-5 gives the full variable domain: DVKVTQSSRYLVKRTGEKVFLECVQDMDHENMFWYRQDPGLGLRLIYFSYDVKMKEKGDIPEGYSVSREKKERFSLILESASTNQTSMYLCASSSPTGGGKAQHFGDGTRLSIL.